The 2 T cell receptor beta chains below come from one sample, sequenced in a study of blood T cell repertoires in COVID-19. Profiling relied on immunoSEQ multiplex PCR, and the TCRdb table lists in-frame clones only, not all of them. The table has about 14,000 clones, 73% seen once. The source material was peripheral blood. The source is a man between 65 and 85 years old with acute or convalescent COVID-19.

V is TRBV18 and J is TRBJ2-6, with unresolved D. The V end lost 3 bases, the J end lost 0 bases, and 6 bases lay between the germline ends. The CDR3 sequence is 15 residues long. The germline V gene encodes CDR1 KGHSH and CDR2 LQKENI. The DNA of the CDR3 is TGTGCCAGCTCACCCACACACTCTGGGGCCAACGTCCTGACTTTC. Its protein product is CASSPTHSGANVLTF.

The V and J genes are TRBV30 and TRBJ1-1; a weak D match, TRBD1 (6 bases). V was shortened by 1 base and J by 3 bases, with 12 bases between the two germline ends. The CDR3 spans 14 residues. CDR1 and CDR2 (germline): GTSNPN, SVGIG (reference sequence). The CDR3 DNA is TGTGCCTGGAGTGGGGGAGGGGGTTACACTGAAGCTTTCTTT. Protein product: CAWSGGGGYTEAFF.